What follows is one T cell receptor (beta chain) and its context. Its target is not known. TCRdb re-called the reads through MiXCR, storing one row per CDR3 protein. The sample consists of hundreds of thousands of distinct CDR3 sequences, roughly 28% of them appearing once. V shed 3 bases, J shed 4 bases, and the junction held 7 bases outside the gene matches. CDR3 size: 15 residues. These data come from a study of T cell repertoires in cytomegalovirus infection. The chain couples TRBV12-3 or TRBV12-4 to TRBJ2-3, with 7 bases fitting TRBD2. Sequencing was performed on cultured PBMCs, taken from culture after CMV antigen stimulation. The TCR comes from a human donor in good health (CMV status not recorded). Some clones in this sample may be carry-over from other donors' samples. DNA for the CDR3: TGTGCCAGCAGTTTCGCGGGAGACGGCGCAGATACGCAGTATTTT. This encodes CASSFAGDGADTQYF.